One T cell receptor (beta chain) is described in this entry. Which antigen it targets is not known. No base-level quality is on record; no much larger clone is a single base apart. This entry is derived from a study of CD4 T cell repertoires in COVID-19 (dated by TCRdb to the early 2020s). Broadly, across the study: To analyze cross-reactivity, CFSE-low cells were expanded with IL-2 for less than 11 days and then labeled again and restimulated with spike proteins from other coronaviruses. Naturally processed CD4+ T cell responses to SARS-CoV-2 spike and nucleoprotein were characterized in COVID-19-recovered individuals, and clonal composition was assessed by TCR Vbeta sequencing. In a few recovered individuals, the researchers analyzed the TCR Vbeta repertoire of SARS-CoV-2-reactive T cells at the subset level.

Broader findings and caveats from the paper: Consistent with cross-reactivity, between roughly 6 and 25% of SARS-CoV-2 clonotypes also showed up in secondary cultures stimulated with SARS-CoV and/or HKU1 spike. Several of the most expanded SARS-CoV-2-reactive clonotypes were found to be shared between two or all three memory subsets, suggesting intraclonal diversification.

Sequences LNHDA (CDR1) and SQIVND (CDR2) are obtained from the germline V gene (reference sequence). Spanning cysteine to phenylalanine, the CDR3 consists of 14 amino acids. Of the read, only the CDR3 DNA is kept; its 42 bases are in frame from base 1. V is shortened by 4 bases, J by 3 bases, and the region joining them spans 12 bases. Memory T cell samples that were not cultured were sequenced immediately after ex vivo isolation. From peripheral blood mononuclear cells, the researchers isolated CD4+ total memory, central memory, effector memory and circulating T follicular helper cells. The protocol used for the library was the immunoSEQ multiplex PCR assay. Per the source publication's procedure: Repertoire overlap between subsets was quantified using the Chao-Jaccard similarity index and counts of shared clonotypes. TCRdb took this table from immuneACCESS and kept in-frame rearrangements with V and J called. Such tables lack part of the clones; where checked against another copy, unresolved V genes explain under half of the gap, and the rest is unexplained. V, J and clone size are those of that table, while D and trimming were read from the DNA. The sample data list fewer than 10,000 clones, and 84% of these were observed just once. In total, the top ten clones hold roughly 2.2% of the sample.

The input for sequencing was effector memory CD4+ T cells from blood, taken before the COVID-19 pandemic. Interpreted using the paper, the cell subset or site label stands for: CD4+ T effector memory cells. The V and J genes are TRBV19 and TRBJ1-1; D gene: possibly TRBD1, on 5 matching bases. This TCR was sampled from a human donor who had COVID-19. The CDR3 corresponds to CASSRRTGDTEAFF. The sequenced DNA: TGTGCCAGTAGTAGAAGGACGGGGGACACTGAAGCTTTCTTT.